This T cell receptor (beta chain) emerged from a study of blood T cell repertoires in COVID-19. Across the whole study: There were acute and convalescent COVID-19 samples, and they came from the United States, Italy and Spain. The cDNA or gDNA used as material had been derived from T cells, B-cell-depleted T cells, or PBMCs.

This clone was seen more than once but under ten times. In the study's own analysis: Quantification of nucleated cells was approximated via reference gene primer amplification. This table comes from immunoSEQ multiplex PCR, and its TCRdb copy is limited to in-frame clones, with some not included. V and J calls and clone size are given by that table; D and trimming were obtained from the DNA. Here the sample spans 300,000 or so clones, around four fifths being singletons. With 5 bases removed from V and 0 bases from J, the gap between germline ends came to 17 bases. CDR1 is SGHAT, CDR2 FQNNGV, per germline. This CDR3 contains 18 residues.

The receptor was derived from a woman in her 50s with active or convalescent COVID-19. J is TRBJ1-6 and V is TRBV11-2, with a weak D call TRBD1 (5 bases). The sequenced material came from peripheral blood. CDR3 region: CASSHTPGPPSYNSPLHF. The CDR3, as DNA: TGTGCCAGCAGCCATACCCCAGGGCCCCCCTCCTATAATTCACCCCTCCACTTT.